The entry below describes one T cell receptor (beta chain). Antigen unknown. At one of its ends the junction is not consistent with the germline gene, which may arise from a read error. This sample was taken from a study of cytomegalovirus exposure and HLA in healthy donors. Study-level points and caveats: Reportedly, diagnosis of cytomegalovirus status by the classifier showed high specificity and sensitivity.

Primers for the PCR totalled 60 Vbeta and 13 Jbeta. Libraries were prepared by immunoSEQ multiplex PCR; TCRdb keeps only in-frame clonotypes and omits some of them. The table has around 170,000 clones, around four fifths seen once. The V gene's germline CDR1 is SEHNR and CDR2 FQNEAQ (reference sequence). CDR3 length: 12 amino acids. The rearrangement links TRBV7-9 to TRBJ1-6; D is unclear. This clonotype was sampled from a woman aged 25 to 39 in good health and CMV-seronegative. Sequences were obtained from PBMCs. The CDR3 spells CSSSLIGSPLHF. As DNA, the CDR3 is TGTTCCAGCAGCTTGATCGGTTCACCCCTCCACTTT.